This T cell receptor beta chain was found in a study of cytomegalovirus exposure and HLA in healthy donors. All the people who gave samples were healthy bone marrow donors. Whole-study findings and limits: By a later analysis, the bulk of CMV-associated TCR beta chains appeared HLA-restricted.

Points on this clone: Its antigen remains unidentified.

The CDR3 contains 17 residues. CDR1 is SQVTM, CDR2 ANQGSEA, per germline. Trimming pared 3 bases from V and 4 bases from J, leaving 24 bases between. Primers: 60 Vbeta forward and 13 Jbeta reverse. TCRdb's table, derived via immunoSEQ multiplex PCR, lists solely in-frame clones and lacks some. The table includes about 160,000 clones, 84% detected once. The genes are TRBV29-1 and TRBJ1-1; no reliable D call. Input material: PBMCs. The TCR comes from a man aged 45-65 years in good health and CMV-seropositive. The CDR3 DNA reads as TGCAGCGTTGACACTTTCGCCGGGAGCCGTAGGACCACTGAAGCTTTCTTT. Translated, it gives CSVDTFAGSRRTTEAFF.